These 26 T cell receptor beta chains were all obtained from the same sample, sequenced in a study of CD8 T cells in Susac syndrome. The authors reverse transcribed 0.5 to 1 ug RNA with random hexamers. TCRdb itself ran the immunoSEQ multiplex PCR reads through MiXCR, one entry per CDR3 protein. The sample lists 150,000 or so distinct CDR3 sequences; approximately 95% were seen once. Sequenced sample: CD4+ T cells from PBMCs. Receptors originate from a human donor with multiple sclerosis.

V is TRBV27 and J is TRBJ1-1; D perhaps matches TRBD1 (6 bases). Looked up from germline, CDR1 is MNHEY and CDR2 is SMNVEV (reference sequence). V was clipped by 11 bases and J by 1 base, with 8 bases between them. This CDR3 is built from 11 residues. CDR3 protein: CAVQGNTEAFF. DNA of the CDR3: TGTGCCGTACAGGGGAACACTGAAGCTTTCTTT.

The chain recombines TRBV18 with TRBJ2-2; D ambiguous. CDR3 length: 14 residues. Trimming pared 1 base from V and 0 bases from J, leaving 3 bases between. CDR1 and CDR2 (germline): KGHSH, LQKENI. The CDR3 DNA follows: TGTGCCAGCTCACCACTGACGAACACCGGGGAGCTGTTTTTT. Protein: CASSPLTNTGELFF.

V gene TRBV12-3 or TRBV12-4 combines with J gene TRBJ1-1; D is undetermined. CDR3 length: 13 amino acids. V was trimmed by 7 bases and J by 3 bases, leaving 12 bases between them. CDR3 amino acids: CASTLGRYTEAFF. The CDR3 nucleotides are TGTGCCAGCACCCTCGGACGGTACACTGAAGCTTTCTTT.

The chain carries TRBV20-1 and TRBJ2-4; 13 nucleotides agree with TRBD2. Trimming removed 6 bases from V and 6 bases from J; junction bases left unmatched: 11. The CDR3 spans 16 residues. The V gene's germline CDR1 is DFQATT and CDR2 SNEGSKA (reference sequence). CDR3 sequence: CSADRTSGSSRNIQYF. CDR3 bases: TGCAGTGCGGACCGGACTAGCGGGAGTTCCAGAAACATTCAGTACTTC.

The chain uses TRBV30 and TRBJ2-1; the D is unclear. The CDR3 spans 12 residues. The V end was cut by 1 base, the J end by 9 bases, with 10 bases between. The germline V gene encodes CDR1 GTSNPN and CDR2 SVGIG (reference sequence). This chain's CDR3 is CAWSGNSLEQFF. DNA for the CDR3: TGTGCCTGGAGTGGGAACTCCCTTGAGCAGTTCTTC.

The chain employs TRBV12-3 or TRBV12-4 and TRBJ1-5, with a possible D match to TRBD1 (5 bases). V lost 3 bases, J lost 0 bases, and 12 bases lay in between. The CDR3 runs 16 residues. This chain's CDR3 is CASSLERGYSNQPQHF. Here the CDR3 DNA reads TGTGCCAGCAGTTTGGAGCGGGGGTATAGCAATCAGCCCCAGCATTTT.

The V and J genes are TRBV5-4 and TRBJ2-3, with TRBD1 matching 7 bases. Germline CDR1 is SGHNT and CDR2 is YYREEE (reference sequence). V shed 4 bases and J 1 base; nucleotides not matched to a gene: 9. The CDR3 extends over 16 amino acids. CDR3 sequence (DNA): TGTGCCAGCAGCCCGACAGGGCTGGGGGGCACAGATACGCAGTATTTT. The encoded protein is CASSPTGLGGTDTQYF.

This chain joins TRBV7-2 and TRBJ2-3, with a weak D call TRBD2 (6 bases). Germline lookup yields CDR1 SGHTA and CDR2 FQGNSA. V lost 3 bases and J lost 3, with 13 bases in between. The CDR3 is 15 amino acids. In nucleotides, the CDR3 is TGTGCCAGCAGCTTCGGGGGAGTTGAAACAGATACGCAGTATTTT. This gives the protein CASSFGGVETDTQYF.

The chain employs TRBV7-2 and TRBJ2-5, with 9 bases identical to TRBD1. The CDR3 is 15 residues long. J lost 5 bases, V lost 3 bases, and 7 bases had no gene match. Germline V gives CDR1 SGHTA, CDR2 FQGNSA. Here the CDR3 reads CASSLDRGGAETQYF. CDR3 nucleotide sequence: TGTGCCAGCAGCTTGGACAGGGGTGGGGCGGAGACCCAGTACTTC. The full variable domain, completed using reference TRBV7-2 and TRBJ2-5, is GAGVSQSPSNKVTEKGKDVELRCDPISGHTALYWYRQSLGQGLEFLIYFQGNSAPDKSGLPSDRFSAERTGGSVSTLTIQRTQQEDSAVYLCASSLDRGGAETQYFGPGTRLLVL.

The rearrangement uses TRBV6-8 and TRBJ1-1, with a possible D match to TRBD1 (6 bases). This CDR3 has 11 amino acids. V was pared by 9 bases and J by 5 bases, with 10 bases between. CDR1 is MNHGY, CDR2 SAAAGT, per germline. DNA of the CDR3: TGTGCCAGGGAGGGGGAGACTGAAGCTTTCTTT. Encoded protein: CAREGETEAFF.

V usage is TRBV19 and J usage is TRBJ1-1, with D possibly being TRBD1 (5 bases). V shed 8 bases and J shed 1 base, with 20 bases lying between them. The CDR3 extends over 16 amino acids. The germline gives CDR1 LNHDA, CDR2 SQIVND (reference sequence). CDR3 sequence: CASHRGQVGSNTEAFF. CDR3 coding DNA: TGTGCCAGTCATAGGGGTCAGGTAGGCTCGAACACTGAAGCTTTCTTT.

This chain joins TRBV7-2 and TRBJ2-7; 9 positions match TRBD2. Germline V lookup: CDR1 SGHTA, CDR2 FQGNSA. This CDR3 comprises 15 residues. V lost 3 bases to trimming and J lost 13 bases; unmatched junction nucleotides: 16. The DNA of the CDR3 is TGTGCCAGCAGCTTGCCTAGCGGGGTGGCTAGTTCGATATACTTC. Protein: CASSLPSGVASSIYF.

Regarding this clonotype: One end of the junction fails to match germline, which may point to a read error. The chain is built from TRBV7-2 and TRBJ1-1, with D unclear. The CDR3 length is 16 residues. Germline V gene sequence: CDR1 SGHTA, CDR2 FQGNSA. The CDR3 is CASSLAVRWSPGEAFF. CDR3 nucleotides: TGTGCCAGCAGCCTAGCGGTTCGATGGAGTCCGGGTGAAGCTTTCTTT.

The chain carries TRBV7-8 and TRBJ2-6; 9 nucleotides match TRBD1. Germline CDR1 SGHVS, CDR2 FQNEAQ. The CDR3 runs to 17 residues. J was trimmed by 0 bases and V by 4 bases; bases with no gene match: 4. The CDR3 sequence: CASSSGQGNSGANVLTF. The CDR3, as DNA: TGTGCCAGCAGCTCGGGACAGGGTAACTCTGGGGCCAACGTCCTGACTTTC.

The chain uses TRBV11-1 and TRBJ2-1; TRBD2 aligns across 7 bases. Germline loops: CDR1 SGHAT, CDR2 FQDESV (reference sequence). This CDR3 is 14 amino acids long. The trim removed 4 bases at V and 7 bases at J, leaving 7 bases unmatched. The DNA of the CDR3 is TGTGCCAGCAGCTCCAGACTAGCTGGTAATGAGCAGTTCTTC. Residues: CASSSRLAGNEQFF.

The V gene is TRBV6-4, the J gene TRBJ2-4; D is unresolved. The CDR3 has 13 amino acids. V was shortened by 3 bases and J by 6 bases, with 9 bases between the two germline ends. Germline lookup yields CDR1 MRHNA and CDR2 SNTAGT. The CDR3 sequence: CASSEVVGNIQYF. CDR3 DNA: TGTGCCAGCAGTGAAGTCGTGGGAAACATTCAGTACTTC.

The V call is TRBV6-1, the J call TRBJ2-7; the D gene is possibly TRBD2 (6 bases). Germline loops: CDR1 MNHNS, CDR2 SASEGT. This CDR3 spans 13 amino acids. Deletions cut 8 bases from V and 1 base from J, with 12 bases between. Written as DNA, the CDR3 is TGTGCCAGCCGGGACTTACTGTCCTACGAGCAGTACTTC. Its protein product is CASRDLLSYEQYF.

The chain has TRBV12-3 or TRBV12-4 and TRBJ2-1; D gene uncertain. The CDR3 has 13 amino acids. V dropped 1 base and J dropped 10 bases, with 11 bases sitting between them. CDR3 sequence (DNA): TGTGCCAGCAGTTTAGGAGAGGCCCAAGAGCAGTTCTTC. Translated: CASSLGEAQEQFF.

This rearrangement joins TRBV12-3 or TRBV12-4 to TRBJ2-3; D is unclear. There are 15 residues in the CDR3. The V and J ends lost 5 bases and 2 bases respectively, with 14 bases between them. In DNA, the CDR3 is TGTGCCAGCAGTCCAACCCCTAGGAACACAGATACGCAGTATTTT. Translated: CASSPTPRNTDTQYF.

The J gene is TRBJ1-4, the V gene TRBV4-3; D gene ambiguous. Germline V gene data show CDR1 as LGHNA and CDR2 as YSLEER. Trimming cost V 0 bases and J 7 bases, with 15 bases left between them. CDR3 size: 16 residues. For the CDR3, the DNA is TGCGCCAGCAGCCAAGAGTGGCCCTACCGTGGTGAAAAACTGTTTTTT. Its translation: CASSQEWPYRGEKLFF.

The chain uses TRBV20-1 and TRBJ2-4; D is tentatively TRBD1 or TRBD2 (5 bases each). The CDR3 spans 16 residues. Germline V gene lookup returns CDR1 DFQATT and CDR2 SNEGSKA (reference sequence). V lost 7 bases and J lost 3, with 22 bases in between. DNA of the CDR3: TGCAGTGGGGTAGCTCTCGGTCTTGGGGGCAAAAACATTCAGTACTTC. Translation: CSGVALGLGGKNIQYF.

CDR3 DNA sequence: TGTGCCAGCCTCGGGACTAGCGGGGCCTACGAGCAGTACTTC. Protein product: CASLGTSGAYEQYF. The rearrangement uses TRBV2 and TRBJ2-7, with TRBD2 matching over 13 bases. The CDR3 has 14 residues. Losses at the gene ends were 8 bases for V and 2 bases for J; bases not matched to a gene: 3. The germline V gene encodes CDR1 SNHLY and CDR2 FYNNEI.

This chain joins TRBV29-1 and TRBJ2-2; possibly TRBD1 for D (6 bases). The CDR3 runs 14 residues. Germline loops: CDR1 SQVTM, CDR2 ANQGSEA. Trimming pared 4 bases from V and 0 bases from J, leaving 9 bases between. CDR3 sequence: CSVVGASNTGELFF. CDR3 bases: TGCAGCGTTGTGGGGGCCTCGAACACCGGGGAGCTGTTTTTT.

The chain links TRBV27 to TRBJ2-3, with 7 bases identical to TRBD1. Trimming took 3 bases from V and 5 from J; bases not matched to a gene: 8. This CDR3 has 15 amino acids. Germline-derived CDR1 and CDR2 are MNHEY and SMNVEV (reference sequence). DNA for the CDR3: TGTGCCAGCAGTTTGACCCCCACAGGGGAAGATACGCAGTATTTT. Translating it yields CASSLTPTGEDTQYF.

V gene TRBV7-9 combines with J gene TRBJ2-1, with D possibly being TRBD2 (6 bases). V was shortened by 5 bases and J by 4 bases, with 15 bases between the two germline ends. The germline V gene has CDR1 SEHNR and CDR2 FQNEAQ (reference sequence). The CDR3 totals 15 residues. Here the CDR3 DNA reads TGTGCCAGCAGCAGAGGGACTGGGGGGTACAATGAGCAGTTCTTC. Translating it yields CASSRGTGGYNEQFF.

This sequence joins TRBV15 and TRBJ1-2, with 7 positions matching TRBD1. The CDR3 totals 15 residues. V dropped 1 base and J dropped 2; count of bases not matched to a gene: 4. CDR1 is LNHNV and CDR2 is YYDKDF in the germline V gene (reference sequence). CDR3 in DNA: TGTGCCACCAGCAGAGGATCGGGACAGAACTATGGCTACACCTTC. Translating it yields CATSRGSGQNYGYTF.